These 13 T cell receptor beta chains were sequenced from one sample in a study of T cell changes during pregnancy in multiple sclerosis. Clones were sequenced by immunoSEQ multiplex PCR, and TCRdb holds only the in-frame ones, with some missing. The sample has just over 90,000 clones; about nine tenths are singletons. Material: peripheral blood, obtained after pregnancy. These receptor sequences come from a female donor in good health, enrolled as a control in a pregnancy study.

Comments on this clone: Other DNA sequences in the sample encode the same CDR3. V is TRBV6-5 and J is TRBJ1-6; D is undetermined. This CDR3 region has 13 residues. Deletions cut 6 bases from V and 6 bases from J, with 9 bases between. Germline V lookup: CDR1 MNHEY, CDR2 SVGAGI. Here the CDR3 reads CASSSPGNSPLHF. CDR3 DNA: TGTGCCAGCAGCTCCCCGGGTAATTCACCCCTCCACTTT.

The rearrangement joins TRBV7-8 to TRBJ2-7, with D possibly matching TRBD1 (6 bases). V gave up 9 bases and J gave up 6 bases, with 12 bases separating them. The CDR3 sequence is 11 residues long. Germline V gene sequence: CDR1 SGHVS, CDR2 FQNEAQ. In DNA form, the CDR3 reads TGTGCCAGTGGGACCAGGGGCGAGCAGTACTTC. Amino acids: CASGTRGEQYF. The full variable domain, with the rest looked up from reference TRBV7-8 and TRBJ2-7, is GAGVSQSPRYKVAKRGQDVALRCDPISGHVSLFWYQQALGQGPEFLTYFQNEAQLDKSGLPSDRFFAERPEGSVSTLKIQRTQQEDSAVYLCASGTRGEQYFGPGTRLTVT.

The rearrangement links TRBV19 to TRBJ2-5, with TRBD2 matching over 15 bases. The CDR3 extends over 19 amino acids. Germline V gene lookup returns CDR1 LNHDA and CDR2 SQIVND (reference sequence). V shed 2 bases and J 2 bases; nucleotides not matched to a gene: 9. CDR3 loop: CASSIRLGTSGGPQETQYF. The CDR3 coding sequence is TGTGCCAGTAGTATAAGGTTAGGGACTAGCGGGGGGCCTCAAGAGACCCAGTACTTC.

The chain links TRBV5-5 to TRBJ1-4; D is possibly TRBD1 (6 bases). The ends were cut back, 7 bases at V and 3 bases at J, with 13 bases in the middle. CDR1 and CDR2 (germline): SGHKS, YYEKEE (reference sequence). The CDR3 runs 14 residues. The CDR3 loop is CASARGAANEKLFF. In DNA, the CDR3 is TGTGCCAGCGCCCGGGGGGCGGCTAATGAAAAACTGTTTTTT.

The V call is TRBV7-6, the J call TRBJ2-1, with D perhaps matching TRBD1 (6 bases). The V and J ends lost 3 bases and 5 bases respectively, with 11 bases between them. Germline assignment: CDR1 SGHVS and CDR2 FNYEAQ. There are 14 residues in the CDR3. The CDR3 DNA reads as TGTGCCAGCAGCTTGAGAGGGGGTGACAATGAGCAGTTCTTC. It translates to CASSLRGGDNEQFF.

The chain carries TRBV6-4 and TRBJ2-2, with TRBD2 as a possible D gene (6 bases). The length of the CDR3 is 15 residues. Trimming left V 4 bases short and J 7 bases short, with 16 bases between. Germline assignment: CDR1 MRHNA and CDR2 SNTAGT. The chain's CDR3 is CASSVDKGGVGELFF. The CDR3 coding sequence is TGTGCCAGCAGTGTCGATAAGGGAGGTGTCGGGGAGCTGTTTTTT.

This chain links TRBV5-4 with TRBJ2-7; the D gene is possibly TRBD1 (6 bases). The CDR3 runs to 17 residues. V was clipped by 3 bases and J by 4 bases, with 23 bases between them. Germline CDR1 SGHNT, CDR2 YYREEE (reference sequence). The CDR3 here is CASSSSPNNRVSYEQYF. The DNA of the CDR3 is TGTGCCAGCAGCTCCAGCCCTAACAACAGGGTGTCGTACGAGCAGTACTTC.

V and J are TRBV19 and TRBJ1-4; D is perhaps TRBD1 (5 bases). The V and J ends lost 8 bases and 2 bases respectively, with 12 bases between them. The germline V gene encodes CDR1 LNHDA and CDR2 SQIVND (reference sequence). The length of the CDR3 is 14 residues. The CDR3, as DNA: TGTGCCAGTGAAAAGGGGTACACTAATGAAAAACTGTTTTTT. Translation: CASEKGYTNEKLFF.

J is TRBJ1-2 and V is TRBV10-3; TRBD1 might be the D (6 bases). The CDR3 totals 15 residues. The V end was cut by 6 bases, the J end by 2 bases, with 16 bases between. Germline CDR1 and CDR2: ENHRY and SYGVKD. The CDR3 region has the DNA TGTGCCATCAGCTCATCACAGGGTCGCAACTATGGCTACACCTTC. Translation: CAISSSQGRNYGYTF.

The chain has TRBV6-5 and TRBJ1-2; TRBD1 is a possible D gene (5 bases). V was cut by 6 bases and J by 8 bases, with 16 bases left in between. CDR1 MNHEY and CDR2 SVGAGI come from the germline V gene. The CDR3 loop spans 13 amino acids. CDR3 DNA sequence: TGTGCCAGCAGACCCGGGACTTCGGGAGGCTACACCTTC. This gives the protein CASRPGTSGGYTF.

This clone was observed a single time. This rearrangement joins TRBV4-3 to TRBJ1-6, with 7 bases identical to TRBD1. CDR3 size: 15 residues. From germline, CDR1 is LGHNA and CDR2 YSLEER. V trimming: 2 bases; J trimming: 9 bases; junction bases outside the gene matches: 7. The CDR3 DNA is TGCGCCAGCAGCCAAACGACAGGGAAGAGTTCACCCCTCCACTTT. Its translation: CASSQTTGKSSPLHF.

This CDR3 reads CASSRGQVLYEQYF. The CDR3, as DNA: TGTGCCAGCAGCCGGGGACAGGTCCTCTACGAGCAGTACTTC. J is TRBJ2-7 and V is TRBV5-6, with 8 bases that match TRBD1. The CDR3 extends over 14 amino acids. Unmatched junction bases numbered 6, after V lost 4 bases and J lost 3 bases. Germline CDR1 and CDR2: SGHDT and YYEEEE.

The CDR3 DNA sequence: TGTGCCAGCAGTTCGGACAGGGGGCGAGAAAAACTGTTTTTT. Its protein is CASSSDRGREKLFF. V is TRBV2 and J is TRBJ1-4; 11 positions match TRBD1. The CDR3 is made up of 14 amino acids. The germline gives CDR1 SNHLY, CDR2 FYNNEI. Trimming at V came to 5 bases and at J to 8 bases, leaving 4 bases not matched to a gene.